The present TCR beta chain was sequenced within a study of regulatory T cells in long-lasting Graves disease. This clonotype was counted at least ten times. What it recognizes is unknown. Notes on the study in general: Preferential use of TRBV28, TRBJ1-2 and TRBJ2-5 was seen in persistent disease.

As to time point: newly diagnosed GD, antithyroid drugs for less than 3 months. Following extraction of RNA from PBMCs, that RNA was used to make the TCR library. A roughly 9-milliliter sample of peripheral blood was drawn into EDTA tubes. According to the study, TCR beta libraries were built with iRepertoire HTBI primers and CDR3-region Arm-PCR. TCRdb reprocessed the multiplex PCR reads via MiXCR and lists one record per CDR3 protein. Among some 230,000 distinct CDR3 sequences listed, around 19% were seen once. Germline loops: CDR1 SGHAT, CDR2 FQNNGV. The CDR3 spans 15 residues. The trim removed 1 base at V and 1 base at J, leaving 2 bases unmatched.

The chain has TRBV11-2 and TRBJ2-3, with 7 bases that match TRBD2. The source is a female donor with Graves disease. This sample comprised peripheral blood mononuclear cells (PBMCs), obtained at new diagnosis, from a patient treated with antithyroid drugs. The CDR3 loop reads CASSLVLAGTDTQYF. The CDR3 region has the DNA TGTGCCAGCAGCTTAGTTCTAGCGGGCACAGATACGCAGTATTTT.